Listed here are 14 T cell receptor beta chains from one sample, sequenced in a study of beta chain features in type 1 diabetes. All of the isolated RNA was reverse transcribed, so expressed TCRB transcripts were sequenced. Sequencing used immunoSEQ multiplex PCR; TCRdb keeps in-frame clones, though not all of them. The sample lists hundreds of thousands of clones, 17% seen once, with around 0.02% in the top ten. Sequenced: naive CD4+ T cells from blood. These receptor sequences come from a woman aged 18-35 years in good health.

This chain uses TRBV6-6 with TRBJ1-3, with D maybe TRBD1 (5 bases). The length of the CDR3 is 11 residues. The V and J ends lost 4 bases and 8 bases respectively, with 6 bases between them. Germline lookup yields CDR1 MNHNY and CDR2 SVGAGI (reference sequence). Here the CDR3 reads CASSLGDTIYF. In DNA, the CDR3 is TGTGCCAGCAGTTTGGGGGACACCATATATTTT.

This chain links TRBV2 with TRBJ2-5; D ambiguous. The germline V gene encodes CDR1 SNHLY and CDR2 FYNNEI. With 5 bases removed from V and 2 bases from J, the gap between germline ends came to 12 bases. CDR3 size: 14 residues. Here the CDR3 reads CASSYSGPQETQYF. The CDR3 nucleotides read TGTGCCAGCAGTTACTCGGGTCCACAAGAGACCCAGTACTTC. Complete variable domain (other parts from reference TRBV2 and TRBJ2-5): EPEVTQTPSHQVTQMGQEVILRCVPISNHLYFYWYRQILGQKVEFLVSFYNNEISEKSEIFDDQFSVERPDGSNFTLKIRSTKLEDSAMYFCASSYSGPQETQYFGPGTRLLVL.

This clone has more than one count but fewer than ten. CDR3 amino acids: CASSINRGSNGANVLTF. The CDR3, as DNA: TGTGCCAGTAGTATCAACCGGGGATCGAATGGGGCCAACGTCCTGACTTTC. J is TRBJ2-6 and V is TRBV19; a weak D match, TRBD2 (5 bases). The V end was cut by 3 bases, the J end by 3 bases, with 15 bases between. The CDR3 totals 17 residues. Germline V gene data show CDR1 as LNHDA and CDR2 as SQIVND (reference sequence).

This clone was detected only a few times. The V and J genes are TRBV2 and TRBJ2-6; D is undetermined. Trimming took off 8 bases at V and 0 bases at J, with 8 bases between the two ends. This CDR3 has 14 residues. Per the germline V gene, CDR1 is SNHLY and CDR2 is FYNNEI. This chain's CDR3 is CASARISGANVLTF. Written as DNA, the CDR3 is TGTGCCAGCGCTCGAATCTCTGGGGCCAACGTCCTGACTTTC.

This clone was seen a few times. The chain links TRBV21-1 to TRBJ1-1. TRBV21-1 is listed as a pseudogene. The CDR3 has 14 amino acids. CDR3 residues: CASSKRRDWTEAFF. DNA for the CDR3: TGTGCCAGCAGCAAACGGAGGGATTGGACTGAAGCTTTCTTT.

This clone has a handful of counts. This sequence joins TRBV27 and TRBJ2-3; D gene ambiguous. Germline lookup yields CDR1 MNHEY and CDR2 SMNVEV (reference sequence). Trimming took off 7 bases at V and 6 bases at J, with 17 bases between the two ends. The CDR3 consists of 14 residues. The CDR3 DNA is TGTGCCAGCAATGCGAAGGGAAGCAGGGATACGCAGTATTTT. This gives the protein CASNAKGSRDTQYF.

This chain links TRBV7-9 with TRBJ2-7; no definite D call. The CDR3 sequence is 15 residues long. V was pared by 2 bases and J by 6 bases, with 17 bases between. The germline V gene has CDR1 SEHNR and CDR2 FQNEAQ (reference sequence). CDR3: CASSLTSGRLGEQYF. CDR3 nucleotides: TGTGCCAGCAGCTTAACCAGTGGACGGCTTGGCGAGCAGTACTTC.

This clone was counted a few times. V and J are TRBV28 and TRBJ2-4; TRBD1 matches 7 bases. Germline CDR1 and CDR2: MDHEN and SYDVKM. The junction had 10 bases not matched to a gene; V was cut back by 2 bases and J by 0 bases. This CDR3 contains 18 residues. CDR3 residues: CASSLTGARGIAKNIQYF. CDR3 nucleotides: TGTGCCAGCAGTTTAACAGGGGCAAGGGGAATAGCCAAAAACATTCAGTACTTC.

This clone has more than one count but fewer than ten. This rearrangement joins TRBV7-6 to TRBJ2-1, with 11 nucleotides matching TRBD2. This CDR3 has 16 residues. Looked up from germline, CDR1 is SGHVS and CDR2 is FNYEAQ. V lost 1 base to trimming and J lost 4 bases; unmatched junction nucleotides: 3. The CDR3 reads CASSLEASGRYNEQFF. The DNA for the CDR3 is TGTGCCAGCAGCTTAGAGGCTAGCGGGAGGTACAATGAGCAGTTCTTC. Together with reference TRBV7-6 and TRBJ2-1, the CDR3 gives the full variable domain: GAGVSQSPRYKVTKRGQDVALRCDPISGHVSLYWYRQALGQGPEFLTYFNYEAQQDKSGLPNDRFSAERPEGSISTLTIQRTEQRDSAMYRCASSLEASGRYNEQFFGPGTRLTVL.

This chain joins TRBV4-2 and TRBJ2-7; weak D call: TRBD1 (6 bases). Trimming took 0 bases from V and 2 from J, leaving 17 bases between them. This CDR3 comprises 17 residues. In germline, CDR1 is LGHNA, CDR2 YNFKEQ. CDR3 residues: CASSQDFSGHRPYEQYF. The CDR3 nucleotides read TGTGCCAGCAGCCAAGATTTCTCGGGACATCGTCCCTACGAGCAGTACTTC.

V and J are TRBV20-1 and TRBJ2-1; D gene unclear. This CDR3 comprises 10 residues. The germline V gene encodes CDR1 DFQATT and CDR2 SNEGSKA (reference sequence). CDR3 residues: CSALPNEQFF. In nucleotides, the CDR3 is TGCAGCGCACTCCCCAATGAGCAGTTCTTC.

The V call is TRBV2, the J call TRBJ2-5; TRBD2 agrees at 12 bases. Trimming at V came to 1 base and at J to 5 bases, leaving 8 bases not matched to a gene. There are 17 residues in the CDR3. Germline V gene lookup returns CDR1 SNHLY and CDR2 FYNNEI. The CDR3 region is CASSEVTSGSYGETQYF. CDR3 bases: TGTGCCAGCAGTGAAGTGACTAGCGGGAGTTACGGGGAGACCCAGTACTTC.

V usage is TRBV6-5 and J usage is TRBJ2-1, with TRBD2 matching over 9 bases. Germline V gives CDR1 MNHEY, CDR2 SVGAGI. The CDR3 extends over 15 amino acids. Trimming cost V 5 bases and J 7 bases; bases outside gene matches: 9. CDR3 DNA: TGTGCCAGCAGTCGCTCTAGCGGGAATGGGAATGAGCAGTTCTTC. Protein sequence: CASSRSSGNGNEQFF.

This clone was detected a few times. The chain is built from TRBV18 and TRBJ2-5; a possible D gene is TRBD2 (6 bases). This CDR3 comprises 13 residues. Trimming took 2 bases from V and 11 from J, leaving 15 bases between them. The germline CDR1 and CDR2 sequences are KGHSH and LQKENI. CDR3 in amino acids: CASSPGSLAGQYF. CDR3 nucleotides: TGTGCCAGCTCACCAGGATCACTAGCCGGACAGTACTTC.